This is a list of T cell receptor beta chains from one sample in a study of blood T cell repertoires in COVID-19. Profiled with immunoSEQ multiplex PCR; TCRdb holds only in-frame clones, not every one. Found here are roughly 160,000 clones, 90% to 95% of them singletons; the top ten hold approximately 0.5%. Sequencing was carried out using peripheral blood. These receptors originate from a man aged 50-59 years with acute or convalescent COVID-19. The conserved cysteine and the conserved F or W are not part of the CDR3 here.

TRBJ1-6 | TRBV19 | ASSISPGANSPLH
TRBJ1-1 | TRBV4-3 | ASSRGPGTEAF
TRBJ2-5 | TRBV28 | ASRTGQGEVATQY
TRBJ1-4 | TRBV2 | ASKYNFATNEKLF
TRBJ2-2 | TRBV7-7 | ASSLARAGAGELF
TRBJ2-1 | TRBV7-2 | ASSVTGTGTNEQF
TRBJ2-7 | TRBV6-5 | ASSYGASSSYEQY
TRBJ2-3 | TRBV7-9 | ASSWYGTPSYTDTQY
TRBJ1-6 | TRBV14 | ASSQERWADDSPLH
TRBJ2-1 | TRBV28 | ASSGTSGGDNEQF
TRBJ2-2 | TRBV3-1/TRBV3-2 | ASKGLAGVTGELF
TRBJ2-5 | TRBV4-2 | ASSGGPGVGGETQY
TRBJ1-1 | TRBV27 | ASSLSNRAGRSEAF
TRBJ2-3 | TRBV11-1 | ASSRVGSRPDTQY
TRBJ2-1 | TRBV3-1/TRBV3-2 | ASSQNILANEQF
TRBJ1-2 | TRBV15 | ATSREGRGGGGYT
TRBJ1-5 | TRBV4-1 | ASSQDKADPRQPQH
TRBJ1-2 | TRBV11-2 | ASSRLAGHYGYT
TRBJ2-1 | TRBV5-5 | ASSFWGVEGMNNEQF
TRBJ1-6 | TRBV6-6 | ASSHYRENSPLH
TRBJ1-3 | TRBV10-1 | ASSEPRQGAYGNTIY
TRBJ2-5 | TRBV6-6 | ASRRLPTGSETQY
TRBJ1-4 | TRBV7-9 | ASSLDRLNEKLF
TRBJ2-2 | TRBV3-1/TRBV3-2 | ASSQDRPPGELF
TRBJ1-6 | TRBV3-1/TRBV3-2 | ASSQDRDSPLH
TRBJ2-7 | TRBV5-4 | ASSLVGGVPYEQY
TRBJ2-7 | TRBV19 | ASSRTVSRVEQY
TRBJ1-6 | TRBV28 | ASRQGIDISPLH